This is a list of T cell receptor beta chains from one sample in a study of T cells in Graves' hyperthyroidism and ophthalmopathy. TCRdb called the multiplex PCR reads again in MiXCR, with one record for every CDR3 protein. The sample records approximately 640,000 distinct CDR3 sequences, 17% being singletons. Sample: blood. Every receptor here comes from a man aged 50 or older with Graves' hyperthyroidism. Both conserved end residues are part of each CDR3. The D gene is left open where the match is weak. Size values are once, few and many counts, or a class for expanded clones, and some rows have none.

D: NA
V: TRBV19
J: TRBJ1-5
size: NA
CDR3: CASSTGTAYSNQPQHF
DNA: TGTGCCAGTAGCACCGGGACGGCGTATAGCAATCAGCCCCAGCATTTT

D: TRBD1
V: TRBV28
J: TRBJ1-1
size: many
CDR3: CASSRGPRGLPEAFF
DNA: TGTGCCAGCAGTCGGGGACCAAGGGGGCTACCTGAAGCTTTCTTT

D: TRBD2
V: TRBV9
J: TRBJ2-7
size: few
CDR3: CASSVGSGNHEQYF
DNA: TGTGCCAGCAGCGTGGGTAGCGGGAACCACGAGCAGTACTTC

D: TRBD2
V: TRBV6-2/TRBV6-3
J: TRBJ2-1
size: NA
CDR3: CASSRKREASYNEQFF
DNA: TGTGCCAGCAGTCGTAAGCGGGAGGCCTCCTACAATGAGCAGTTCTTC

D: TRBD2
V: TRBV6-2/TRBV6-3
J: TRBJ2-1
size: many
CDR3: CASSLSTSGSAYNEQFF
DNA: TGTGCCAGCAGTCTATCGACTAGCGGGAGCGCCTACAATGAGCAGTTCTTC

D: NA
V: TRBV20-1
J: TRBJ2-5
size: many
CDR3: CSARVRERHQYF
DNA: TGCAGTGCTAGAGTGCGAGAGAGGCACCAGTACTTC

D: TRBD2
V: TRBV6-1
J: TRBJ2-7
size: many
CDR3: CASSYEDSGSKYF
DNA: TGTGCCAGCAGTTATGAGGATAGCGGGAGTAAGTACTTC

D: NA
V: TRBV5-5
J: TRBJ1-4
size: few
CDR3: CASSVSPQPLNEKLFF
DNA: TGTGCCAGCAGCGTGTCCCCTCAGCCCCTTAATGAAAAACTGTTTTTT

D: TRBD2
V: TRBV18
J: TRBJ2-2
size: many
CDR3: CASSPRLAGDTGELFF
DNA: TGTGCCAGCTCACCACGACTAGCGGGAGACACCGGGGAGCTGTTTTTT

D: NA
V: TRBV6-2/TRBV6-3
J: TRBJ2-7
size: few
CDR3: CASGRLGPYEQYF
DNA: TGTGCCAGCGGACGTTTGGGTCCCTACGAGCAGTACTTC

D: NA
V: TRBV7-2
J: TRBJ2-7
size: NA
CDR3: CASSQAAGLSYEQYF
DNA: TGTGCCAGCAGCCAGGCGGCAGGACTATCATACGAGCAGTACTTC

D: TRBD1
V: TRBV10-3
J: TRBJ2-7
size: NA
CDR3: CAISEGTGSYEQYF
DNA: TGTGCCATCAGCGAAGGGACAGGCTCCTACGAGCAGTACTTC

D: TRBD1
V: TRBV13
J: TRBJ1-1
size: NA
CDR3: CASSIQGDKAFF
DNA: TGTGCCAGCAGCATCCAGGGGGATAAAGCTTTCTTT

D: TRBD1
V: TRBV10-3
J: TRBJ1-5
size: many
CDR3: CAISPGQGNQPQHF
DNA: TGTGCCATCAGTCCGGGACAGGGAAATCAGCCCCAGCATTTT

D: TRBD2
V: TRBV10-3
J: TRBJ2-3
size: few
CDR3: CAIRTSGNTRTDTQYF
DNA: TGTGCCATCAGGACTAGCGGGAATACTCGTACAGATACGCAGTATTTT

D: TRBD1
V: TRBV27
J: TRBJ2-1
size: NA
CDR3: CASSLRGQGYNEQFF
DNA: TGTGCCAGCAGTTTAAGGGGACAGGGTTACAATGAGCAGTTCTTC

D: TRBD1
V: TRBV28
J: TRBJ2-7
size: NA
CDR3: CASSPGTVFYEQYF
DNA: TGTGCCAGCAGCCCGGGGACAGTTTTCTACGAGCAGTACTTC

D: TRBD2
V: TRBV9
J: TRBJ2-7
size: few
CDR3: CASSVAGLAGNEQYF
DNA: TGTGCCAGCAGCGTAGCTGGACTAGCGGGAAACGAGCAGTACTTC

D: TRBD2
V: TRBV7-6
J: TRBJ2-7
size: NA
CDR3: CTSSLEASGAFTEQYF
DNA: TGTACCAGCAGCTTAGAAGCTAGCGGGGCATTTACCGAGCAGTACTTC

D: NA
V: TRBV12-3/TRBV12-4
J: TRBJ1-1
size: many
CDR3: CASSLIEGRAFF
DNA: TGTGCCAGCAGTTTAATTGAGGGTAGAGCTTTCTTT

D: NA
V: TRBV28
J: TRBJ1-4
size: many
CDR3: CASRGSSNEKLFF
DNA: TGTGCCAGTAGGGGGTCGTCTAATGAAAAACTGTTTTTT

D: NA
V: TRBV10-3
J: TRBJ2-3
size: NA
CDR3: CAISETLIAQRGTDTQYF
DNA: TGTGCCATCAGTGAGACGCTAATAGCCCAGAGGGGCACAGATACGCAGTATTTT

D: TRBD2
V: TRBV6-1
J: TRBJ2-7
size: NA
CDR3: CASRLAGTSGSYEQYF
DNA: TGTGCCAGCAGATTGGCCGGGACTAGCGGGAGCTATGAGCAGTACTTC

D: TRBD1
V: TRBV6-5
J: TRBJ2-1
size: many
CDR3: CASSYESRQGAINEQFF
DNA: TGTGCCAGCAGTTACGAATCCAGGCAGGGGGCGATCAATGAGCAGTTCTTC

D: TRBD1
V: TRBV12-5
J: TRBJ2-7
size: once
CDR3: CASGLRQGGEEQYF
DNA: TGTGCTAGTGGTTTACGACAGGGGGGGGAGGAGCAGTACTTC

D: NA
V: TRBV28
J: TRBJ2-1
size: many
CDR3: CASSFSRNSYNEQFF
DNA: TGTGCCAGCAGTTTTTCCAGAAACTCCTACAATGAGCAGTTCTTC

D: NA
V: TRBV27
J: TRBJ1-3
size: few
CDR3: CASSLDGITGNTIYF
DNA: TGTGCCAGCAGTTTAGACGGAATAACTGGAAACACCATATATTTT

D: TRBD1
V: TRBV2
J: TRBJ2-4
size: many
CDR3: CASSDDRGLAKNIQYF
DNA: TGTGCCAGCAGCGACGACAGGGGGTTAGCCAAAAACATTCAGTACTTC

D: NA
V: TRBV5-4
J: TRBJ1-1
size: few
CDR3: CASRLGPFAEAFF
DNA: TGTGCCAGCAGGTTGGGACCGTTCGCTGAAGCTTTCTTT

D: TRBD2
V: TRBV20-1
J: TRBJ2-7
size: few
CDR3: CSPGLAGSSYEQYF
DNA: TGCAGCCCTGGACTAGCGGGGAGCTCCTACGAGCAGTACTTC

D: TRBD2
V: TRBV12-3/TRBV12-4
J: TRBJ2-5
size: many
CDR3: CASSKRTSGRAKETQYF
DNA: TGTGCCAGCAGCAAGAGGACTAGCGGGAGGGCCAAAGAGACCCAGTACTTC

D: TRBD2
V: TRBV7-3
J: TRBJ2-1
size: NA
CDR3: CASSSQAGAYNEQFF
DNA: TGTGCCAGCAGCTCCCAAGCGGGGGCCTACAATGAGCAGTTCTTC

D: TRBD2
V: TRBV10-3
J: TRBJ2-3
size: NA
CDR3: CAISASSGRGTSTDTQYF
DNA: TGTGCCATCAGTGCTTCTAGCGGGAGGGGGACTAGCACAGATACGCAGTATTTT

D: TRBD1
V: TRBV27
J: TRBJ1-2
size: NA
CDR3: CASSLSGTEDGYTF
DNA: TGTGCCAGCAGTTTATCAGGGACAGAAGATGGCTACACCTTC

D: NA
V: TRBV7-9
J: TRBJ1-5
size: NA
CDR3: CASSFGGANQPQHF
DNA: TGTGCCAGCAGCTTCGGAGGGGCTAATCAGCCCCAGCATTTT

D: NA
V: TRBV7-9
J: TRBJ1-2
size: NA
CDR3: CASSYTRLGYTF
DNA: TGTGCCAGCAGCTATACACGGCTGGGCTACACCTTC

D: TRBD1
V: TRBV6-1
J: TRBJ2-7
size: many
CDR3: CASSKNRDSYEQYF
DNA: TGTGCCAGCAGCAAAAACCGGGACAGCTACGAGCAGTACTTC

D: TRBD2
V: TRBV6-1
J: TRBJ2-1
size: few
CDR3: CASNRLAGVSHNEQFF
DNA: TGTGCCAGCAACCGACTAGCGGGAGTTTCTCACAATGAGCAGTTCTTC

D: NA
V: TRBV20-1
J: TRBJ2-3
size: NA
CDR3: CSAQERGDTQYF
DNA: TGCAGTGCTCAAGAGAGGGGAGATACGCAGTATTTT

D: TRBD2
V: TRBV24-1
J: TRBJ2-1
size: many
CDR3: CATSDRTTSGRYNEQFF
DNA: TGTGCCACCAGTGATCGGACGACTAGCGGGAGATACAATGAGCAGTTCTTC

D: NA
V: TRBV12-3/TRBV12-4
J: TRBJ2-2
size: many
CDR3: CASSLSDRTNKELFF
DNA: TGTGCCAGCAGTTTATCGGACCGTACGAATAAGGAGCTGTTTTTT

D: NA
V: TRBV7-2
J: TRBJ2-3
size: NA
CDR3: CASSPATVHTQYF
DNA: TGTGCCAGCAGCCCAGCCACCGTCCATACGCAGTATTTT

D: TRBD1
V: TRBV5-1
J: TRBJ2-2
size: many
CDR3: CASSLGTGDGTGELFF
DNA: TGCGCCAGCAGCTTGGGTACAGGGGATGGCACCGGGGAGCTGTTTTTT

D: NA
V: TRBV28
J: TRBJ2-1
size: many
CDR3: CASRWSGVAGEQFF
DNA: TGTGCCAGCAGGTGGTCAGGGGTGGCCGGGGAGCAGTTCTTC

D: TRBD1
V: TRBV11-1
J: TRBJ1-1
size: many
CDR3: CASSLAWTGLSEEAFF
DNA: TGTGCCAGCAGCTTAGCCTGGACAGGGCTTAGTGAAGAAGCTTTCTTT

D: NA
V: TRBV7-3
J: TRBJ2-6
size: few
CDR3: CASSLSGGAGANVLTF
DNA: TGTGCCAGCAGCTTGTCCGGGGGAGCTGGGGCCAACGTCCTGACTTTC

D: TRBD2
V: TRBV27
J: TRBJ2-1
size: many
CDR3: CASSRIAGITYNEQFF
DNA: TGTGCCAGCAGTAGGATAGCGGGGATTACCTACAATGAGCAGTTCTTC

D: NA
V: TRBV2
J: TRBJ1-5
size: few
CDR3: CASSKLGEIQPQHF
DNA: TGTGCCAGCAGTAAGTTAGGGGAAATCCAGCCCCAGCATTTT

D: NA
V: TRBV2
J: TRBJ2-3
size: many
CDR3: CASSETWAETTTDTQYF
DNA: TGTGCCAGCAGTGAAACTTGGGCGGAGACTACCACAGATACGCAGTATTTT

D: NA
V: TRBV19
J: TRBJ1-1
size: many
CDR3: CASSPGPSNTEAFF
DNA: TGTGCCAGTAGCCCGGGACCGTCGAACACTGAAGCTTTCTTT

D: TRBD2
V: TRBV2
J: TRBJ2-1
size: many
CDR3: CASNLIPAGAENEQFF
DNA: TGTGCCAGCAACCTCATTCCAGCGGGAGCTGAGAATGAGCAGTTCTTC

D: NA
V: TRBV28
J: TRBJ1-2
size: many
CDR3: CASSSTRVNYGYTF
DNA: TGTGCCAGCAGTTCGACCAGGGTTAACTATGGCTACACCTTC

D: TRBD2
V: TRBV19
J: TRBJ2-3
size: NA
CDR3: CASSIGTSNTDTQYF
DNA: TGTGCCAGTAGTATCGGGACTAGCAACACAGATACGCAGTATTTT

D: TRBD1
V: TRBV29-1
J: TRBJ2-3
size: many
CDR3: CSLGQGGTDTQYF
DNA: TGCAGCCTTGGACAGGGTGGCACAGATACGCAGTATTTT